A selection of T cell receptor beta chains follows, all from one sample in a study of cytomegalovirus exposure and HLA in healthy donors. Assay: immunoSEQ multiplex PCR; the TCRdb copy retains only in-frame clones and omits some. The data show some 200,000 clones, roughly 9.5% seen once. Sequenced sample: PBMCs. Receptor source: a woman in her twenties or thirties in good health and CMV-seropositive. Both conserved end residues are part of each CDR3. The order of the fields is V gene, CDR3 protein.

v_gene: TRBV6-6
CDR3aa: CASSAAGVYPEAFF

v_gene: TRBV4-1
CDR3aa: CASSQGPGTGSFSSGNTIYF

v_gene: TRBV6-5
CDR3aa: CASSYSQSGGELFF

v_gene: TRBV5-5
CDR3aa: CASSLVSVSYEQYF

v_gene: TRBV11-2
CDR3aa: CASSPYIRQRPWWGTEAFF

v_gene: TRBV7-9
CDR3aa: CASSNRGSHLDNEQFF

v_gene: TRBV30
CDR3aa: CAFRLAGGSEQYF

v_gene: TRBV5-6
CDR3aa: CASSWGTGGPPYNEQFF

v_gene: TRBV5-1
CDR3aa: CASSWGTGWTGELFF

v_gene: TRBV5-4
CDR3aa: CASGPGLRTDTQYF

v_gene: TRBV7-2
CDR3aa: CASSPRGVRQYF

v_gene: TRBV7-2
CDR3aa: CASSLGGSEVKQPQHF

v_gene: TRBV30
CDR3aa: CAWSATRSVPGELFF

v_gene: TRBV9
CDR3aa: CATGQGEGEQYF

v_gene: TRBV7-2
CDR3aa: CASSLLAGANTEAFF

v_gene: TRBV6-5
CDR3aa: CASSNPSGTDTQYF

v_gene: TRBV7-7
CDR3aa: CASSLGLANYNEQFF

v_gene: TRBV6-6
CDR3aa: CASSTRDRGNEQYF

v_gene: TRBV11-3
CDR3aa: CASSFSLGGSDEQFF

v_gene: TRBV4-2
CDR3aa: CASSQDKEGSGNTIYF

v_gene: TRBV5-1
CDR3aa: CASSLDGGRANEQFF

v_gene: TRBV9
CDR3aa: CASSVAATSEEQFF

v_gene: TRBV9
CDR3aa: CASNLLLQETQYF

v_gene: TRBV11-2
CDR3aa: CASSTRFGSQETQYF